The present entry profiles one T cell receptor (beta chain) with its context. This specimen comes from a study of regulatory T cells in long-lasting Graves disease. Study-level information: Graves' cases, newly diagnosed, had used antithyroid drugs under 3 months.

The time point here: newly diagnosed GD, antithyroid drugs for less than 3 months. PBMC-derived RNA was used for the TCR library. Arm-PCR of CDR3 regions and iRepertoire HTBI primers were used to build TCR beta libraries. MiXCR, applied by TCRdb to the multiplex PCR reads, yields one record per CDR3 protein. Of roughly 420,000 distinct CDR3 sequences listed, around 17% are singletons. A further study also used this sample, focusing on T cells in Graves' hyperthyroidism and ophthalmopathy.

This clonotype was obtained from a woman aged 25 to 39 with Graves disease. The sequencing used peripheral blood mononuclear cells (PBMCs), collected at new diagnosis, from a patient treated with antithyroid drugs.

The CDR3 sequence is CASSLARTGVSYEQYF. CDR3 DNA sequence: TGTGCCAGCAGCTTAGCGCGGACAGGGGTATCCTACGAGCAGTACTTC. V is TRBV7-2 and J is TRBJ2-5, with 9 bases that match TRBD1. TRBJ2-7 matches the DNA end more closely, so the J call is doubtful. The CDR3 runs 16 residues. Germline V CDR1 and CDR2: SGHTA, FQGNSA.